This T cell receptor beta chain was identified in a study of glioma-infiltrating T cells (dated by TCRdb to about 2016). Concerning the study at large: Low-grade gliomas were represented by WHO grade II oligodendrogliomas or astrocytomas, and glioblastomas were represented by WHO grade IV tumors that were sampled at initial rather than recurrent diagnosis. Glioma patients received dexamethasone for six or fewer days before surgery. Blood libraries targeted roughly 4- to 11-fold sequencing coverage of about a million peripheral T cells. Glioma tissue, non-neoplastic brain tissue and matched peripheral blood mononuclear cells were used as sources from which TCR alpha- and beta-chain repertoires were sequenced. Each tissue-infiltrating repertoire was compared with the same patient's peripheral blood repertoire to measure divergence between tissue and blood T-cell populations. Three low-grade glioma patients, roughly eight primary glioblastoma patients, and three non-glioma patients who contributed non-neoplastic brain tissue made up the paired cohort.

The iRepertoire nested amplicon-rescue multiplex PCR (arm-PCR) platform was used to amplify TCR alpha and beta CDR3 regions from RNA. The input for one-step reverse transcription and amplification was about 85-400 ng of either tissue mRNA or PBMC total RNA. Following bead purification, Illumina adapters were added by a secondary multiplex PCR, and the libraries were gel-purified between 200 and 400 bp. Libraries carried internal 6-nucleotide barcodes used for demultiplexing. Sequencing of the libraries was done on an Illumina MiSeq using 2x220 or 2x250 nucleotide paired-end reads. The paper's processing steps were these. Paired reads were merged using FLASH 1.2.11 and were aligned to the GRCh37 human genome using BWA-MEM, after which TRA and TRB reads were extracted. An IMGT-derived reference of cassette sequences and CDR3 motifs, with pseudogenes included, was used for V and J assignment. Three-frame translation of reads was performed, and productive CDR3s were defined as those with a C...FGXG motif and no stop codons. A clonotype was defined as a unique combination of a V-J cassette pair and a CDR3 amino acid sequence. Reads were filtered by Hamming distance, with the threshold set by the sequence error rate of each sample in mapped regions. TCRdb reprocessing: public reads trimmed at Q25 with fastp, clones called with MiXCR, in-frame beta chains kept. Entries that share a CDR3 protein sequence are merged under the most common genes and DNA. The V and J calls reflect TCRdb's pipeline rather than the authors' work. The sample table shows more than 350,000 distinct CDR3 sequences, and 41% are seen once. Together, the top ten hold 12% of the sample.

Per the germline V gene, MNHNS is the CDR1 and SASEGT is the CDR2. Measured from the cysteine to the phenylalanine, the CDR3 is 14 residues long. The read is trimmed to its CDR3 DNA, 42 bases read in frame from base 1. At the junction V is shortened by 1 base and J by 7 bases, with 11 bases in between. With regard to this clonotype: Which antigen it targets is not known. This may come from a read error, since a much larger clone is one base off.

Immediately after resection, surgical brain or tumor specimens were cryofrozen in liquid nitrogen, and peripheral blood cells were collected at the same time. What the authors observed across the whole study: VJ-independent divergence between tissue and blood was found to be below expectation in non-neoplastic patients but above expectation in all gliomas, particularly low-grade gliomas. Only a very small number of CDR3 sequences turned up in both tissue and blood, a result put down to high CDR3 diversity combined with limited sampling. Patients with low tissue-blood divergence were marked by a signature set of shared blood CDR3 motifs, and this signature set was depleted in highly divergent patients. Group comparisons rested on small numbers: three non-neoplastic, three low-grade glioma and roughly eight glioblastoma patients.

The material sequenced was glioma tissue, nonneoplastic brain tissue, or PBMCs (not recorded which). The receptor was isolated from a human donor with low-grade glioma or glioblastoma, undergoing nonglioma brain surgery, or in good health (not recorded which). The chain couples TRBV6-1 to TRBJ2-1; the D gene identity is not certain. The DNA reads TGTGCCAGCAGTGAAGGGTGGTCGGTGAATGAGCAGTTCTTC. Protein translation: CASSEGWSVNEQFF.